One T cell receptor (beta chain) is described in this entry. The target antigen is unknown. The CDR3 is 13 residues long. Germline V CDR1 and CDR2: MDHEN, SYDVKM. The germline V and J ends were trimmed by 7 bases and 0 bases, with 9 bases remaining between them. This sample stems from a study of T cell repertoires in cytomegalovirus infection. TCRdb analysed the reads with MiXCR anew, one entry per CDR3 protein. The sample has about 270,000 distinct CDR3 sequences, around 20% seen once; the top ten hold approximately 19%. The chain carries TRBV28 and TRBJ2-5; perhaps TRBD1 as D (5 bases). The sequence was obtained from a human donor in good health (CMV status not recorded). Some clones in this sample may be carry-over from other donors' samples. The sample was cultured PBMCs, taken from culture after CMV antigen stimulation. This chain's CDR3 is CASMPTDQETQYF. In DNA, the CDR3 is TGTGCCAGCATGCCGACAGACCAAGAGACCCAGTACTTC.